This T cell receptor (beta chain) originates from a study of T-cell memory formation after mild COVID-19. The wider study: Most TCR clusters belonged to a single donor. Study-wide points: Certain responding clones were present in pre-infection memory, suggesting participation of cross-reactive memory. Among clones contracting day 15 to 85, CD4/CD8 was balanced, whereas later expanders leaned CD4+.

MiXCR was run by TCRdb on the 5' RACE reads, yielding one entry per CDR3 protein. The sample holds 4,500 or so distinct CDR3 sequences, about 15% seen once. Sample share makes this clonotype medium-sized (0.01 to 0.1%). Antigen specificity is unknown. The CDR3 has 15 amino acids. With 4 bases removed from V and 6 bases from J, the gap between germline ends came to 20 bases. The germline V gene has CDR1 SQVTM and CDR2 ANQGSEA. The sequenced material came from PBMCs or a T cell subset sorted from them (not recorded which). This chain uses TRBV29-1 with TRBJ2-3; possibly TRBD1 or TRBD2 for D (7 bases each). This TCR derives from an adult who had mild COVID-19 (a few samples of this study predate the infection). Cell type and time point are not known. The CDR3 loop is CSVGEWRGGGDTQYF. CDR3 DNA: TGCAGCGTTGGTGAATGGCGGGGAGGGGGCGATACGCAGTATTTT.